Presented here are 16 T cell receptor beta chains from one specimen sequenced in a study of CD8 T cells in ankylosing spondylitis. Notes on the study in general: Ankylosing spondylitis blood appeared to be characterized by a TCR beta motif of several highly homologous variants.

No antigens are known for them. Each CDR3 protein gets one entry after TCRdb re-called the 5' RACE reads with MiXCR. The table records approximately 300,000 distinct CDR3 sequences, approximately 8% of them present only once. Sequencing was carried out using blood, either unsorted or a sorted T cell fraction (not recorded which). The receptors originated from a male donor with ankylosing spondylitis.

This clonotype has a handful of counts. The rearrangement uses TRBV6-2 or TRBV6-3 and TRBJ1-5, with 9 bases matching TRBD1. Germline lookup yields CDR1 MNHEY and CDR2 SVGEGT. The V segment lost 6 bases and the J segment 1 base; nucleotides outside the gene matches: 7. The CDR3 runs 16 residues. CDR3 protein: CASSRLGTGSNQPQHF. DNA for the CDR3: TGTGCCAGCAGCCGGCTTGGGACAGGGAGCAATCAGCCCCAGCATTTT.

The chain carries TRBV30 and TRBJ2-7; D uncertain. V lost 5 bases to trimming and J lost 0 bases, with 11 bases between them. CDR3 length equals 13 residues. The germline gives CDR1 GTSNPN, CDR2 SVGIG (reference sequence). The CDR3 DNA reads as TGTGCCTGGGCTTTACTGGACTCCTACGAGCAGTACTTC. Protein product: CAWALLDSYEQYF.

This clonotype was seen repeatedly, ten times or more. V and J are TRBV28 and TRBJ2-7; no definite D call. Per the germline V gene, CDR1 is MDHEN and CDR2 is SYDVKM. The CDR3 sequence is 14 residues long. V was clipped by 5 bases and J by 2 bases, with 13 bases between them. The CDR3 region has the DNA TGTGCCAGCAGTCCGCTTAGTGGGACCTACGAGCAGTACTTC. It codes for CASSPLSGTYEQYF.

This clonotype showed up just a few times. The rearrangement joins TRBV25-1 to TRBJ1-4; D is unclear. Germline V gives CDR1 MGHDK, CDR2 SYGVNS. The CDR3 runs to 17 residues. V gave up 0 bases and J gave up 5 bases, with 16 bases separating them. CDR3 loop: CASSEYGGGRENEKLFF. The CDR3 DNA reads as TGTGCCAGCAGTGAATATGGCGGAGGGCGCGAAAATGAAAAACTGTTTTTT.

This clonotype was detected many times. The DNA of the CDR3 is TGCGCCAGCAGTGGACAGGGCAATCAGCCCCAGCATTTT. Protein product: CASSGQGNQPQHF. The chain employs TRBV10-2 and TRBJ1-5; the D gene is possibly TRBD1 (6 bases). The V and J ends lost 4 bases and 2 bases respectively, with 6 bases between them. Germline CDR1 is WSHSY and CDR2 is SAAADI. CDR3 length: 13 amino acids.

The rearrangement joins TRBV5-1 to TRBJ2-7; D is possibly TRBD1 (5 bases). Per the germline V gene, CDR1 is SGHRS and CDR2 is YFSETQ. Trimming pared 6 bases from V and 0 bases from J, leaving 16 bases between. The CDR3 covers 15 residues. The DNA of the CDR3 is TGCGCCAGCAATAAACAGGCGTCAAGCTCCTACGAGCAGTACTTC. Encoded protein: CASNKQASSSYEQYF.

The rearrangement links TRBV3-1 to TRBJ2-7; a weak D match, TRBD2 (7 bases). Trimming removed 4 bases at V and 4 bases at J, with 14 bases between. The germline V gene has CDR1 LGHDT and CDR2 YNNKEL (reference sequence). The CDR3 totals 14 residues. The CDR3 coding sequence is TGTGCCAGCAGCCGAGGGGGAGGGATGTACGAGCAGTACTTC. Protein: CASSRGGGMYEQYF.

The chain has TRBV5-1 and TRBJ2-1; TRBD2 matches 10 bases. V shed 4 bases and J 9 bases; nucleotides not matched to a gene: 10. The CDR3 sequence is 15 residues long. Per the germline V gene, CDR1 is SGHRS and CDR2 is YFSETQ. In DNA, the CDR3 is TGCGCCAGCAGCAGGTTAGCGGGAGGAATTGGTGAGCAGTTCTTC. Translated, it gives CASSRLAGGIGEQFF.

This clonotype was detected only a few times. The J gene is TRBJ2-7, the V gene TRBV5-1, with TRBD2 identical over 8 bases. The ends lost 4 bases at V and 2 bases at J; junction bases unmatched: 5. The CDR3 has 14 amino acids. CDR1 and CDR2 from the germline V gene are SGHRS and YFSETQ. CDR3: CASSASGRTYEQYF. CDR3 DNA: TGCGCCAGCAGCGCTAGCGGGCGTACCTACGAGCAGTACTTC. The full variable domain, rest sourced from reference TRBV5-1 and TRBJ2-7, is KAGVTQTPRYLIKTRGQQVTLSCSPISGHRSVSWYQQTPGQGLQFLFEYFSETQRNKGNFPGRFSGRQFSNSRSEMNVSTLELGDSALYLCASSASGRTYEQYFGPGTRLTVT.

This clonotype was seen many times. The chain has TRBV24-1 and TRBJ2-3, with D possibly being TRBD1 or TRBD2 (5 bases each). V was pared by 7 bases and J by 0 bases, with 13 bases between. Germline V CDR1 and CDR2: KGHDR, SFDVKD. The CDR3 sequence is 15 residues long. CDR3 region: CATRATGPSTDTQYF. The CDR3 region has the DNA TGTGCCACCAGAGCAACGGGGCCTAGCACAGATACGCAGTATTTT.

This clonotype was seen more than once but under ten times. The chain combines TRBV28 with TRBJ1-6; D unresolved. Germline V gene lookup returns CDR1 MDHEN and CDR2 SYDVKM. This CDR3 region has 17 residues. Trimming took off 5 bases at V and 4 bases at J, with 18 bases between the two ends. The CDR3 region has the DNA TGTGCCAGCAGTCCCCCGGTAGCGACTACTTATAATTCACCCCTCCACTTT. Translation: CASSPPVATTYNSPLHF. Complete variable domain (other parts from reference TRBV28 and TRBJ1-6): DVKVTQSSRYLVKRTGEKVFLECVQDMDHENMFWYRQDPGLGLRLIYFSYDVKMKEKGDIPEGYSVSREKKERFSLILESASTNQTSMYLCASSPPVATTYNSPLHFGNGTRLTVT.

The chain employs TRBV9 and TRBJ2-3; 12 nucleotides match TRBD2. The CDR3 totals 17 residues. J lost 3 bases, V lost 3 bases, and 8 bases had no gene match. Germline V lookup: CDR1 SGDLS, CDR2 YYNGEE. The DNA for the CDR3 is TGTGCCAGCAGCGCCCGGCCTAGCGGGAGGGTTACAGATACGCAGTATTTT. Its protein product is CASSARPSGRVTDTQYF.

The V gene is TRBV5-4, the J gene TRBJ2-2; 12 nucleotides line up with TRBD1. The CDR3 is 16 residues long. The V gene end was trimmed by 4 bases and the J gene end by 5 bases; junction bases not matched to a gene: 6. Germline values: CDR1 SGHNT, CDR2 YYREEE (reference sequence). CDR3 nucleotides: TGTGCCAGCAGCCAACCGGGACAGGGGGCAACCGGGGAGCTGTTTTTT. This translates into CASSQPGQGATGELFF.

V is TRBV14 and J is TRBJ2-7, with 9 bases that match TRBD1. The trim removed 2 bases at V and 3 bases at J, leaving 11 bases unmatched. Per germline, CDR1 SGHDN and CDR2 FVKESK. This CDR3 comprises 17 residues. The CDR3 DNA is TGTGCCAGCAGCCAAAGATTACGGGGACAGGGAGGCTACGAGCAGTACTTC. Protein product: CASSQRLRGQGGYEQYF.

The V call is TRBV24-1, the J call TRBJ2-2, with D perhaps TRBD1 (6 bases). Per germline, CDR1 KGHDR and CDR2 SFDVKD. Trimming shortened V by 6 bases and J by 8 bases, and 12 bases separated the two germline ends. The CDR3 extends over 13 amino acids. The CDR3 DNA sequence: TGTGCCACCAGTAACGACGGGACAGGGGAGCTGTTTTTT. Amino acids: CATSNDGTGELFF.

The rearrangement links TRBV4-1 to TRBJ1-5, with no clear D. Germline CDR1 is MGHRA and CDR2 is YSYEKL. This CDR3 has 15 residues. V lost 0 bases and J lost 5, with 11 bases in between. CDR3 in DNA: TGCGCCAGCAGCCAAGATTCTGGAGCAGATCAGCCCCAGCATTTT. It codes for CASSQDSGADQPQHF.